This TCR beta chain was obtained from a study of technical replicates of blood from a handful of donors. TCRdb's copy holds only in-frame clones and misses some; the assay was immunoSEQ multiplex PCR. In the table there are almost 70,000 clones, about 87% of which are singletons. CDR1 is SGHTA and CDR2 is FQGNSA in the germline V gene. The CDR3 spans 15 residues. Trimming took 4 bases from V and 2 from J, leaving 12 bases between them. The chain uses TRBV7-2 and TRBJ1-5; D perhaps matches TRBD1 (6 bases). The material sequenced was PBMCs. The receptor comes from a human donor in good health. Some clones in this sample may be carry-over from other donors' samples. The CDR3 sequence: CASSSETGGNQPQHF. The CDR3, as DNA: TGTGCCAGCAGCTCAGAGACAGGAGGCAATCAGCCCCAGCATTTT.